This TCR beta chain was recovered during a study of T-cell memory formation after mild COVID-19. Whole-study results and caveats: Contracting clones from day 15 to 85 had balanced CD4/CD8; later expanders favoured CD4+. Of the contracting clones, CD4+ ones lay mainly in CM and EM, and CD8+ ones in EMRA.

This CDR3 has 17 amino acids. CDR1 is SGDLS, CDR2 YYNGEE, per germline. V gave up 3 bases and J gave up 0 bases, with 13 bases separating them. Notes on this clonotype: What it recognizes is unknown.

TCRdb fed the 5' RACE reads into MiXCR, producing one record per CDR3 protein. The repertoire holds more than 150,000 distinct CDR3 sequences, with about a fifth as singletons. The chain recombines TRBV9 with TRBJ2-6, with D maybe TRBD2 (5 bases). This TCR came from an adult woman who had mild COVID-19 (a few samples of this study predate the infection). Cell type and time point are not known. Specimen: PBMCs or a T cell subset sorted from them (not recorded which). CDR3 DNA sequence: TGTGCCAGCAGCGGGTCCGGGATCATCTCTGGGGCCAACGTCCTGACTTTC. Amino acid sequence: CASSGSGIISGANVLTF. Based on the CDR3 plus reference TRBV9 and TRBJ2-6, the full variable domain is DSGVTQTPKHLITATGQRVTLRCSPRSGDLSVYWYQQSLDQGLQFLIQYYNGEERAKGNILERFSAQQFPDLHSELNLSSLELGDSALYFCASSGSGIISGANVLTFGAGSRLTVL.